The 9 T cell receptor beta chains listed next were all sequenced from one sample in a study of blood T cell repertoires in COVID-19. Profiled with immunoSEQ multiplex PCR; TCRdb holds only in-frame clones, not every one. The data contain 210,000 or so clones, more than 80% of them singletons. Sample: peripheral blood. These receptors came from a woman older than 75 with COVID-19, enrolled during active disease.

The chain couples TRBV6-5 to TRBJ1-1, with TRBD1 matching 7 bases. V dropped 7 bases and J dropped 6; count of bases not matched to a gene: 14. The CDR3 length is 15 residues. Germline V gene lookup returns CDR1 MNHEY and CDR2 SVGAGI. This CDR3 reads CASTLSGGIAPEAFF. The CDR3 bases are TGTGCCAGCACCTTGTCAGGGGGGATTGCGCCTGAAGCTTTCTTT.

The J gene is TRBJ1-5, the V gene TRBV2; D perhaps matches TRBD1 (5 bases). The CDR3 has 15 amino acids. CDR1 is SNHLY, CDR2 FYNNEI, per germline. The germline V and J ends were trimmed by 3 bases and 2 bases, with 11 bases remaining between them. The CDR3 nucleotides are TGTGCCAGCAGTGAGGGGGGAGTGGGCAATCAGCCCCAGCATTTT. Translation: CASSEGGVGNQPQHF.

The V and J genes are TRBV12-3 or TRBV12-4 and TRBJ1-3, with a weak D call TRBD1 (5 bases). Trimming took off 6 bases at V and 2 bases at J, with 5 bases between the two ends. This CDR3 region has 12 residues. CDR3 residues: CASSRAGNTIYF. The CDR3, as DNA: TGTGCCAGCAGCAGGGCTGGAAACACCATATATTTT.

The CDR3 protein is CASSPSRTGNTIYF. The CDR3, as DNA: TGTGCCAGCTCACCGTCCAGGACTGGAAACACCATATATTTT. This chain connects TRBV18 to TRBJ1-3; D gene uncertain. Germline CDR1 is KGHSH and CDR2 is LQKENI. The CDR3 length is 14 residues. Trimming left V 3 bases short and J 2 bases short, with 8 bases between.

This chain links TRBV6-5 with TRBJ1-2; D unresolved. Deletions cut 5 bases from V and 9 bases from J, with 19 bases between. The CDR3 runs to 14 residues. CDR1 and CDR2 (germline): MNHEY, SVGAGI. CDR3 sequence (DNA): TGTGCCAGCAGTCCTGCGGAGGTGTCGGTCAGCTACACCTTC. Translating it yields CASSPAEVSVSYTF.

CDR3 nucleotides: TGTGCCAGCAGCTTGCCGTACTCTAATTCACCCCTCCACTTT. It translates to CASSLPYSNSPLHF. The chain combines TRBV5-5 with TRBJ1-6; D remains unclear. CDR3 size: 14 residues. CDR1 is SGHKS, CDR2 YYEKEE, per germline (reference sequence). Trimming pared 1 base from V and 6 bases from J, leaving 8 bases between.

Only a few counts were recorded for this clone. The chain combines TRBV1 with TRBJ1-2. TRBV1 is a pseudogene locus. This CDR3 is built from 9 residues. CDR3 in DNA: TGCACCGCGGGCTATGGCTACACCTTC. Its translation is CTAGYGYTF.

The CDR3 DNA reads as TGTGCCAGCAGCTCGAACCCGGGACAGCAAAATGAAAAACTGTTTTTT. Its translation is CASSSNPGQQNEKLFF. The V gene is TRBV5-5, the J gene TRBJ1-4; 7 bases map to TRBD1. Trimming took 3 bases from V and 5 from J; bases not matched to a gene: 10. The CDR3 is 16 residues long. Per germline, CDR1 SGHKS and CDR2 YYEKEE (reference sequence).

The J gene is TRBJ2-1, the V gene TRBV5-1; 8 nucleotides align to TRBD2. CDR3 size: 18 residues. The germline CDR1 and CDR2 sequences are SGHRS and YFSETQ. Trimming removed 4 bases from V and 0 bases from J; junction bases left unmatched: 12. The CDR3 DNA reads TGCGCCAGCAGCCGGAGGGGGGAGCGGGGGACCTCCTACAATGAGCAGTTCTTC. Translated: CASSRRGERGTSYNEQFF.